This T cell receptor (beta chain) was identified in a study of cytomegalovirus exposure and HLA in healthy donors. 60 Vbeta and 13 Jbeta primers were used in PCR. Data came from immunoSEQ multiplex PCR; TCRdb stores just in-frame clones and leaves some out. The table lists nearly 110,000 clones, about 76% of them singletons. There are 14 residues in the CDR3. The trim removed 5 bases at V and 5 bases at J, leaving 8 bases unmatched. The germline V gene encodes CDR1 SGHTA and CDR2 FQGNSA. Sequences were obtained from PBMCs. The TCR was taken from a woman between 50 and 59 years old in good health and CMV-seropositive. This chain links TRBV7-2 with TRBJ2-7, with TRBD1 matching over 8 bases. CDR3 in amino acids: CASSTDRVAHEQYF. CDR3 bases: TGTGCCAGCAGCACGGACAGGGTAGCCCACGAGCAGTACTTC.